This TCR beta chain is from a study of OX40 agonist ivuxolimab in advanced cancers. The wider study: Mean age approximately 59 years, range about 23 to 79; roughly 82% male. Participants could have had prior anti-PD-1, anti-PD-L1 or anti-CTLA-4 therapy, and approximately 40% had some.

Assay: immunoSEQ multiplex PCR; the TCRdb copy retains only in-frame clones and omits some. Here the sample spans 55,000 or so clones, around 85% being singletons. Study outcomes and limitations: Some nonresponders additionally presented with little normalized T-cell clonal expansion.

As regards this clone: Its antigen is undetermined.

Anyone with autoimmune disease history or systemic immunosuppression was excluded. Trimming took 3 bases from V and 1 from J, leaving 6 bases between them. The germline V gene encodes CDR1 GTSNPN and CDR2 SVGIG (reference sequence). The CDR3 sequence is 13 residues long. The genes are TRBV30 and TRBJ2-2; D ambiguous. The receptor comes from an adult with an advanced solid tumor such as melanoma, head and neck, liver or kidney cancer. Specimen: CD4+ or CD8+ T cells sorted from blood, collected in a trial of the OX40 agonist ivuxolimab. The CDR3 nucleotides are TGTGCCTGGAGCCCGGGGAACACCGGGGAGCTGTTTTTT. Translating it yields CAWSPGNTGELFF.